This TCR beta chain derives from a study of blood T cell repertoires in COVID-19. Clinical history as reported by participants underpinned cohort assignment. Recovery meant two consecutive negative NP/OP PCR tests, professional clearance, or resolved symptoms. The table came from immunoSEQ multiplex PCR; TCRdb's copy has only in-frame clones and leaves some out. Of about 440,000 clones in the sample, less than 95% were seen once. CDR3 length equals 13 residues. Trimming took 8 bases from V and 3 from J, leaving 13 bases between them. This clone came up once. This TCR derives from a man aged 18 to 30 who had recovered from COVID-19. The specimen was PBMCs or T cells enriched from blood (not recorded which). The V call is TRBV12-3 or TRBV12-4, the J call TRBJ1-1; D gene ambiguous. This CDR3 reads CASAHREDTEAFF. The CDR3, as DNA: TGTGCCAGCGCCCATCGAGAGGACACTGAAGCTTTCTTT.